One and the same sample provided the 28 T cell receptor beta chains below, sequenced in a study of human T cells and chemical hapten exposure. Specified time point: pre-sensitization, week 0. The treatment here: therapeutic diphenylcyclopropenone sensitization with weekly scalp DPC. MiXCR was run by TCRdb on the RACE reads, yielding one entry per CDR3 protein. Among about 40,000 distinct CDR3 sequences listed, 10% were seen once. The specimen was whole blood, collected in connection with sensitization to the hapten diphenylcyclopropenone (DPC). These receptors were obtained from a man aged 30-40 years with alopecia areata. Some clones in this sample may be carry-over from other donors' samples.

This chain links TRBV6-2 or TRBV6-3 with TRBJ2-7; no clear D gene. The CDR3 sequence is 13 residues long. V gave up 4 bases and J gave up 6 bases, with 13 bases separating them. The germline V gene encodes CDR1 MNHEY and CDR2 SVGEGT. In DNA, the CDR3 is TGTGCCAGCAGTTTTCTGGGAATGGGCGAGCAGTACGTC. Amino acids: CASSFLGMGEQYV.

The chain joins TRBV9 to TRBJ2-4; 11 bases line up with TRBD2. Germline V gene lookup returns CDR1 SGDLS and CDR2 YYNGEE. V was clipped by 4 bases and J by 7 bases; unmatched bases: 7. The CDR3 runs to 15 residues. The CDR3 sequence is CASSSLAGGVNIQYF. As DNA, the CDR3 is TGTGCCAGCAGCAGTCTAGCGGGGGGCGTGAACATTCAGTACTTC.

The chain carries TRBV7-8 and TRBJ1-5, with D perhaps matching TRBD1 (6 bases). V was trimmed by 1 base and J by 6 bases, leaving 10 bases between them. Germline lookup yields CDR1 SGHVS and CDR2 FQNEAQ. The CDR3 spans 14 residues. In nucleotides, the CDR3 is TGTGCCAGCAGCTTAGACAGGGCCGCTCAGCCCCAGCATTTT. Translating gives CASSLDRAAQPQHF.

In its sample, this clonotype was seen a few times. The chain couples TRBV11-2 to TRBJ1-3; D gene ambiguous. Trimming removed 2 bases from V and 0 bases from J, with 5 bases in between. The V gene's germline CDR1 is SGHAT and CDR2 FQNNGV. The CDR3 consists of 14 residues. The CDR3 nucleotides are TGTGCCAGCAGCTTAAGTAGCTCTGGAAACACCATATATTTT. It translates to CASSLSSSGNTIYF.

This clonotype was picked up many times. The V call is TRBV4-2, the J call TRBJ1-1; TRBD1 might be the D (6 bases). The CDR3 covers 16 residues. V lost 4 bases and J 1 base, leaving 16 bases between the germline ends. Looked up from germline, CDR1 is LGHNA and CDR2 is YNFKEQ. CDR3 in DNA: TGTGCCAGCAGCCCCGAGAGCCGGGGGCCGAACACTGAAGCTTTCTTT. Protein: CASSPESRGPNTEAFF.

This clonotype was picked up a small number of times. The rearrangement links TRBV20-1 to TRBJ1-2; tentatively, D is TRBD1 (5 bases). Trimming cost V 5 bases and J 4 bases, with 20 bases left between them. Germline V gene sequence: CDR1 DFQATT, CDR2 SNEGSKA (reference sequence). This CDR3 has 15 amino acids. The CDR3 loop reads CSALPLIRDRYGYTF. CDR3 DNA sequence: TGCAGTGCTCTACCGCTTATCCGGGACCGCTATGGCTACACCTTC.

This clonotype occurred a few times. The gene calls are TRBV7-8 and TRBJ2-5, with TRBD2 identical over 10 bases. V shed 5 bases, J shed 5 bases, and the junction held 11 bases outside the gene matches. This CDR3 is 16 amino acids long. Germline V CDR1 and CDR2: SGHVS, FQNEAQ. The CDR3 coding sequence is TGTGCCAGCAGCGGCCTCAGCGGGGGGGCCGGGGAGACCCAGTACTTC. Translating it yields CASSGLSGGAGETQYF.

The rearrangement links TRBV18 to TRBJ1-1, with a weak D call TRBD1 (5 bases). The CDR3 length is 14 residues. V was pared by 8 bases and J by 2 bases, with 15 bases between. Germline CDR1 is KGHSH and CDR2 is LQKENI. The CDR3 nucleotides are TGTGCCAGCAACCAGGGAAGAGGTAACACTGAAGCTTTCTTT. It codes for CASNQGRGNTEAFF. The full variable domain, its missing parts supplied by reference TRBV18 and TRBJ1-1, is NAGVMQNPRHLVRRRGQEARLRCSPMKGHSHVYWYRQLPEEGLKFMVYLQKENIIDESGMPKERFSAEFPKEGPSILRIQQVVRGDSAAYFCASNQGRGNTEAFFGQGTRLTVV.

This clonotype appeared a few times. This chain links TRBV5-1 with TRBJ1-2; D uncertain. V was shortened by 1 base and J by 1 base, with 17 bases between the two germline ends. This CDR3 is 17 amino acids long. Germline V gene data show CDR1 as SGHRS and CDR2 as YFSETQ. The CDR3 loop reads CASSLTKSPPSNYGYTF. CDR3 bases: TGCGCCAGCAGCTTGACGAAAAGCCCACCGAGTAACTATGGCTACACCTTC.

This clonotype was seen at least ten times. The V and J genes are TRBV13 and TRBJ2-1; 10 bases map to TRBD2. V shed 2 bases and J 8 bases; nucleotides not matched to a gene: 15. CDR1 and CDR2 from the germline V gene are PRHDT and FYEKMQ (reference sequence). The CDR3 spans 18 residues. CDR3 in DNA: TGTGCCAGCAGCTTAACCCAATCCCATAGCGGGAGGTTCGATGAGCAGTTCTTC. Encoded protein: CASSLTQSHSGRFDEQFF.

This clonotype was observed many times. The J gene is TRBJ1-5, the V gene TRBV19; maybe TRBD1 (5 bases). The CDR3 consists of 18 residues. Germline V gene lookup returns CDR1 LNHDA and CDR2 SQIVND (reference sequence). V gave up 4 bases and J gave up 4 bases, with 23 bases separating them. CDR3 nucleotides: TGTGCCAGTAGTAGTGTGGCAGGGTTTGAGCTCCTTAATCAGCCCCAGCATTTT. Protein: CASSSVAGFELLNQPQHF.

V and J are TRBV11-2 and TRBJ2-1; a possible D gene is TRBD2 (5 bases). The CDR3 is made up of 15 amino acids. Between the trimmed V and J ends, which lost 1 base and 7 bases, there was a span of 14 bases. Per germline, CDR1 SGHAT and CDR2 FQNNGV. The CDR3 loop is CASSLVGAGWNEQFF. The CDR3 DNA reads as TGTGCCAGCAGCTTAGTTGGCGCGGGTTGGAATGAGCAGTTCTTC.

This clonotype was seen only a few times. The chain carries TRBV7-9 and TRBJ2-1; D is uncertain. The V gene's germline CDR1 is SEHNR and CDR2 FQNEAQ (reference sequence). The V and J ends lost 3 bases and 3 bases respectively, with 3 bases between them. This CDR3 has 12 amino acids. The CDR3 sequence: CASSFIYNEQFF. For the CDR3, the DNA is TGTGCCAGCAGCTTCATCTACAATGAGCAGTTCTTC.

The chain couples TRBV7-2 to TRBJ1-1; the D gene is possibly TRBD1 (6 bases). CDR3 length equals 13 residues. Germline values: CDR1 SGHTA, CDR2 FQGNSA. The germline V and J ends were trimmed by 3 bases and 7 bases, with 12 bases remaining between them. The CDR3 sequence is CASSLDRGLEAFF. The CDR3 nucleotides are TGTGCCAGCAGCTTGGACAGAGGGCTTGAAGCTTTCTTT.

This clonotype was picked up many times. The rearrangement links TRBV27 to TRBJ1-2, with TRBD1 matching over 10 bases. Germline assignment: CDR1 MNHEY and CDR2 SMNVEV (reference sequence). This CDR3 is built from 16 residues. V lost 1 base to trimming and J lost 5 bases; unmatched junction nucleotides: 7. In DNA form, the CDR3 reads TGTGCCAGCAGTTTATTGGCTGGACAGGGGGGGTATGGCTACACCTTC. It specifies CASSLLAGQGGYGYTF.

This clonotype was counted between two and nine times. This sequence joins TRBV19 and TRBJ2-1; 10 nucleotides match TRBD2. Germline-derived CDR1 and CDR2 are LNHDA and SQIVND (reference sequence). CDR3 size: 17 residues. J was trimmed by 4 bases and V by 3 bases; bases with no gene match: 9. The CDR3 DNA follows: TGTGCCAGTAGTATCCTTTTTCTAGCGGGAGCGTACAATGAGCAGTTCTTC. Translation: CASSILFLAGAYNEQFF.

The rearrangement joins TRBV5-1 to TRBJ2-5; D may be TRBD2 (5 bases). Germline CDR1 reads SGHRS; CDR2 reads YFSETQ. The CDR3 extends over 17 amino acids. With 0 bases removed from V and 3 bases from J, the gap between germline ends came to 18 bases. In DNA form, the CDR3 reads TGCGCCAGCAGCTTGGGGGCGAGAGTATTAGCGAAAGAGACCCAGTACTTC. The encoded protein is CASSLGARVLAKETQYF.

This clonotype has ten or more counts. The rearrangement uses TRBV5-6 and TRBJ2-2, with unresolved D. Germline CDR1 is SGHDT and CDR2 is YYEEEE. CDR3 length: 14 amino acids. V was trimmed by 1 base and J by 2 bases, leaving 6 bases between them. CDR3 nucleotide sequence: TGTGCCAGCAGCTTGAACACAAACACCGGGGAGCTGTTTTTT. Its protein product is CASSLNTNTGELFF.

The chain combines TRBV29-1 with TRBJ1-5; D uncertain. Germline V gene data show CDR1 as SQVTM and CDR2 as ANQGSEA. The CDR3 is 14 amino acids. V was cut by 4 bases and J by 4 bases, with 14 bases left in between. In nucleotides, the CDR3 is TGCAGCGTTGTGGAAGGAGCCGGTAATCAGCCCCAGCATTTT. This sequence encodes CSVVEGAGNQPQHF.

The table lists this clonotype with many counts. The rearrangement uses TRBV7-9 and TRBJ2-1; 7 bases are a match to TRBD2. Germline V gene sequence: CDR1 SEHNR, CDR2 FQNEAQ (reference sequence). The CDR3 has 14 residues. The V and J ends lost 9 bases and 6 bases, in that order; junction bases with no gene match: 11. The DNA for the CDR3 is TGTGCCAGTACTGACGGCGGGAGTCCCAATGAGCAGTTCTTC. Translating gives CASTDGGSPNEQFF.

This clonotype was counted at least ten times. The chain employs TRBV5-1 and TRBJ2-4; D gene unclear. The CDR3 totals 14 residues. In germline, CDR1 is SGHRS, CDR2 YFSETQ. V dropped 4 bases and J dropped 0 bases, with 8 bases sitting between them. The CDR3: CASSTQTAKNIQYF. The DNA for the CDR3 is TGCGCCAGCAGCACTCAGACAGCCAAAAACATTCAGTACTTC. Supplemented by reference TRBV5-1 and TRBJ2-4, the full variable domain reads KAGVTQTPRYLIKTRGQQVTLSCSPISGHRSVSWYQQTPGQGLQFLFEYFSETQRNKGNFPGRFSGRQFSNSRSEMNVSTLELGDSALYLCASSTQTAKNIQYFGAGTRLSVL.

This clonotype has more than one count but fewer than ten. This rearrangement joins TRBV3-1 to TRBJ2-5; 9 bases line up with TRBD1. This CDR3 has 17 amino acids. Looked up from germline, CDR1 is LGHDT and CDR2 is YNNKEL (reference sequence). Trimming removed 4 bases from V and 5 bases from J; junction bases left unmatched: 14. CDR3 sequence reads: CASSLADTGGALETQYF. Written as DNA, the CDR3 is TGTGCCAGCAGCCTGGCGGACACAGGGGGCGCGTTGGAGACCCAGTACTTC.

This clonotype was seen repeatedly, ten times or more. This chain links TRBV29-1 with TRBJ2-1; D is uncertain. CDR3 length: 12 residues. CDR1 and CDR2 (germline): SQVTM, ANQGSEA. V was cut by 3 bases and J by 12 bases, with 15 bases left in between. As DNA, the CDR3 is TGCAGCGTTGACCGAGACGCCTCGGTGCAGTTCTTC. This translates into CSVDRDASVQFF.

The chain is built from TRBV4-2 and TRBJ2-3; 12 positions match TRBD2. Germline trimming cut 2 bases from V and 6 bases from J; bases unmatched to any gene: 6. The CDR3 has 16 residues. CDR1 LGHNA and CDR2 YNFKEQ come from the germline V gene. The CDR3 DNA is TGTGCCAGCAGCCAAACCGGACTAGCGGGAATGGATACGCAGTATTTT. Translation gives CASSQTGLAGMDTQYF.

This clonotype occurred many times. V is TRBV5-1 and J is TRBJ2-1; D unresolved. The CDR3 sequence is 11 residues long. V was shortened by 3 bases and J by 6 bases, with 4 bases between the two germline ends. Germline values: CDR1 SGHRS, CDR2 YFSETQ. CDR3 DNA: TGCGCCAGCAGCTCCGGCAATGAGCAGTTCTTC. Translating gives CASSSGNEQFF.

A remark on this clonotype: A much larger clonotype is one base distant, so this may be a read error. J is TRBJ2-1 and V is TRBV7-2, with no clear D. The length of the CDR3 is 12 residues. V was shortened by 7 bases and J by 9 bases, with 13 bases between the two germline ends. CDR1 and CDR2 (germline): SGHTA, FQGNSA. The CDR3 here is CASNPPPGEQFF. The CDR3 DNA reads as TGTGCCAGCAACCCGCCCCCCGGTGAGCAGTTCTTC.

This clonotype was observed many times. This chain connects TRBV11-2 to TRBJ2-3; TRBD2 matches 11 bases. The germline V gene has CDR1 SGHAT and CDR2 FQNNGV. The CDR3 length is 15 residues. V shed 5 bases and J 2 bases; nucleotides not matched to a gene: 3. CDR3 DNA: TGTGCCAGCAGCCCTAGCGGGGGGTCCACAGATACGCAGTATTTT. It yields the protein CASSPSGGSTDTQYF.

This clonotype was recorded a few times. This rearrangement joins TRBV7-2 to TRBJ2-1, with 8 bases matching TRBD1. The CDR3 runs to 14 residues. Germline assignment: CDR1 SGHTA and CDR2 FQGNSA. V lost 4 bases, J lost 5 bases, and 4 bases stayed unmatched. CDR3: CASSWGTGNNEQFF. The CDR3 nucleotides read TGTGCCAGCAGCTGGGGGACAGGCAACAATGAGCAGTTCTTC. Full variable domain (rest looked up from reference TRBV7-2 and TRBJ2-1): GAGVSQSPSNKVTEKGKDVELRCDPISGHTALYWYRQSLGQGLEFLIYFQGNSAPDKSGLPSDRFSAERTGGSVSTLTIQRTQQEDSAVYLCASSWGTGNNEQFFGPGTRLTVL.